The 10 T cell receptor beta chains below were found in one sample sequenced in a study of shared clonotypes between healthy human individuals. Sequenced by immunoSEQ multiplex PCR; TCRdb stores in-frame clones only, minus some. This table has 2 million to 3 million clones, 90% to 95% appearing once. The sequencing input was naive CD4+ T cells from PBMCs. Subset described: CD45RA+ positively selected. The receptors shown here come from a man between 18 and 29 years old in good health. Some clones in this sample may be carry-over from other donors' samples.

The CDR3 sequence is CASRRGTGHGYTF. The CDR3 bases are TGTGCCAGCAGGAGGGGGACAGGGCATGGCTACACCTTC. The V gene is TRBV25-1, the J gene TRBJ1-2; 9 bases fit TRBD1. The CDR3 totals 13 residues. Germline CDR1 is MGHDK and CDR2 is SYGVNS. V was pared by 6 bases and J by 6 bases, with 5 bases of the junction left unmatched.

In this sample, this clone turned up once. This chain joins TRBV5-1 and TRBJ2-2; 7 nucleotides agree with TRBD1. Trimming cost V 0 bases and J 5 bases; bases outside gene matches: 7. Germline V gives CDR1 SGHRS, CDR2 YFSETQ. The CDR3 consists of 16 residues. CDR3: CASSLAETGNTGELFF. CDR3 sequence (DNA): TGCGCCAGCAGCTTGGCCGAGACAGGGAATACCGGGGAGCTGTTTTTT.

The chain recombines TRBV23-1 with TRBJ2-1, with 13 bases fitting TRBD2. TRBV23-1 is annotated as an ORF whose role is uncertain. The CDR3 length is 16 residues. The V gene end was trimmed by 4 bases and the J gene end by 8 bases; junction bases not matched to a gene: 8. CDR3 region: CASSRRTSGSVDEQFF. Written as DNA, the CDR3 is TGCGCCAGCAGTCGGAGGACTAGCGGGAGTGTCGATGAGCAGTTCTTC.

CDR3 DNA sequence: TGTGCCTGGAAAGTCCAGGGGGGCTACTCCTACGAGCAGTACTTC. This codes for CAWKVQGGYSYEQYF. This chain links TRBV30 with TRBJ2-7; weak D call: TRBD1 (7 bases). Trimming removed 4 bases from V and 0 bases from J, with 16 bases in between. Looked up from germline, CDR1 is GTSNPN and CDR2 is SVGIG (reference sequence). The CDR3 covers 15 residues.

The rearrangement uses TRBV6-6 and TRBJ1-5, with D possibly TRBD1 on 6 matching bases. CDR3 length: 15 amino acids. CDR1 and CDR2 (germline): MNHNY, SVGAGI (reference sequence). Trimming shortened V by 2 bases and J by 9 bases, and 17 bases separated the two germline ends. CDR3 amino acids: CASSYRWGAERPQHF. The CDR3 DNA reads TGTGCCAGCAGTTACCGTTGGGGGGCCGAGAGGCCCCAGCATTTT.

The chain links TRBV6-1 to TRBJ2-1; D possibly corresponds to TRBD2 (5 bases). Trimming took 4 bases from V and 2 from J, leaving 12 bases between them. CDR1 and CDR2 from the germline V gene are MNHNS and SASEGT. The CDR3 loop spans 15 amino acids. The CDR3 DNA reads TGTGCCAGCAGTGTCGGCGGGTGGACCTACAATGAGCAGTTCTTC. Its protein is CASSVGGWTYNEQFF.

V and J are TRBV28 and TRBJ2-7; no clear D. V was trimmed by 6 bases and J by 0 bases, leaving 18 bases between them. Germline V gene lookup returns CDR1 MDHEN and CDR2 SYDVKM. CDR3 length: 16 residues. The CDR3 DNA sequence: TGTGCCAGCAGCCAACCCCCAGCGCAGCGCTCCTACGAGCAGTACTTC. This gives the protein CASSQPPAQRSYEQYF.

This clone was recorded a few times. Other nucleotide sequences from this sample produce the same CDR3. The chain joins TRBV9 to TRBJ1-1, with D hard to call. The CDR3 has 13 amino acids. The V gene's germline CDR1 is SGDLS and CDR2 YYNGEE. V was trimmed by 0 bases and J by 0 bases, leaving 3 bases between them. CDR3 sequence reads: CASSVVVNTEAFF. CDR3 in DNA: TGTGCCAGCAGCGTAGTGGTGAACACTGAAGCTTTCTTT.

This chain links TRBV11-2 with TRBJ2-7; D remains ambiguous. The germline V gene has CDR1 SGHAT and CDR2 FQNNGV. This CDR3 spans 12 amino acids. V was shortened by 9 bases and J by 2 bases, with 11 bases between the two germline ends. In nucleotides, the CDR3 is TGTGCCAGTAGAGCGACCGCCTACGAGCAGTACTTC. Translated, it gives CASRATAYEQYF.

The rearrangement uses TRBV18 and TRBJ2-3; D call uncertain. The length of the CDR3 is 13 residues. CDR1 KGHSH and CDR2 LQKENI come from the germline V gene. The germline V and J ends were trimmed by 4 bases and 6 bases, with 11 bases remaining between them. The CDR3 DNA reads as TGTGCCAGCTCACTCGATTGGCGGGATACGCAGTATTTT. Its translation: CASSLDWRDTQYF.